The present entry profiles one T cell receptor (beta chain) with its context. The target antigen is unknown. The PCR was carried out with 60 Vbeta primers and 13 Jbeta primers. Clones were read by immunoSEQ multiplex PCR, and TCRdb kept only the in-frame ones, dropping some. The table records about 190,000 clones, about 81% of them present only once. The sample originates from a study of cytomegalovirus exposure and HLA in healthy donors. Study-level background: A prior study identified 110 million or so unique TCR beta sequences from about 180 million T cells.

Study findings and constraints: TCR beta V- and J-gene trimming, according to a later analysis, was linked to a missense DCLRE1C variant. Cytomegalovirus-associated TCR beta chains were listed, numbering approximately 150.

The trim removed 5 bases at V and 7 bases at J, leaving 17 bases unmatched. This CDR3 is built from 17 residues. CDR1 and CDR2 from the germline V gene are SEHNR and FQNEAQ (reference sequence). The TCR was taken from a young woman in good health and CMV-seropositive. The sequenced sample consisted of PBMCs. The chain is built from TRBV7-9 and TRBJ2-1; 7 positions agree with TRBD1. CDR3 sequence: CASSQSLPITGENEQFF. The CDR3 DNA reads TGTGCCAGCAGCCAATCCCTACCAATTACAGGGGAGAATGAGCAGTTCTTC.